The 26 T cell receptor beta chains presented below share a single source sample, sequenced in a study of prognosis after radiotherapy for stage I lung cancer. Amplicons of TCR beta CDR3 were generated from genomic DNA by two-round multiplex PCR. Primers (each specific to one TRBV or TRBJ gene) were used in first-round PCR. One entry per CDR3 protein results from TCRdb running MiXCR on the multiplex PCR reads. The sample has some 30,000 distinct CDR3 sequences, about half seen once. Material: PBMCs, obtained before or after stereotactic body radiation therapy (not recorded which). These receptors all come from a donor aged 50 or older with non-small cell lung cancer.

On this clonotype itself: One junction end disagrees with the germline gene, perhaps due to a read error. The V call is TRBV7-2, the J call TRBJ1-2; tentative D call: TRBD1 (5 bases). This CDR3 contains 16 residues. Germline loops: CDR1 SGHTA, CDR2 FQGNSA. CDR3 in DNA: TGTGCGAGCAGCACCAGTGGGCAGGGCGGAAACTATGGCTACACCTTC. Its translation is CASSTSGQGGNYGYTF. Using reference TRBV7-2 and TRBJ1-2 for the parts outside the CDR3, the full variable domain is GAGVSQSPSNKVTEKGKDVELRCDPISGHTALYWYRQSLGQGLEFLIYFQGNSAPDKSGLPSDRFSAERTGGSVSTLTIQRTQQEDSAVYLCASSTSGQGGNYGYTFGSGTRLTVV.

The chain uses TRBV12-3 or TRBV12-4 and TRBJ2-6, with D possibly being TRBD1 (6 bases). The CDR3 runs to 16 residues. Between the trimmed V and J ends, which lost 10 bases and 5 bases, there was a span of 21 bases. The CDR3 sequence: CAITTVKGQRANVLTF. The DNA of the CDR3 is TGTGCCATTACTACGGTCAAAGGACAGAGGGCCAACGTCCTGACTTTC.

This clonotype showed up many times. The CDR3 sequence is CASRAGHLTDTQYF. The CDR3 DNA reads as TGTGCCAGCAGAGCGGGACACCTCACAGATACGCAGTATTTT. This chain links TRBV28 with TRBJ2-3; D possibly corresponds to TRBD2 (7 bases). Germline CDR1 is MDHEN and CDR2 is SYDVKM. The CDR3 contains 14 residues. The germline V and J ends were trimmed by 6 bases and 2 bases, with 12 bases remaining between them.

Concerning this clonotype: A much larger clonotype is one base distant, so this may be a read error. The chain combines TRBV6-1 with TRBJ2-4; a possible D gene is TRBD2 (7 bases). The CDR3 has 15 residues. The V gene's germline CDR1 is MNHNS and CDR2 SASEGT. The CDR3 loop reads CASRGNRAGEKIQYF. The DNA of the CDR3 is TGTGCCAGCCGGGGAAACAGGGCGGGAGAAAAAATTCAGTACTTC.

This clonotype has at least ten counts. V usage is TRBV29-1 and J usage is TRBJ2-7; TRBD1 might be the D (6 bases). V lost 6 bases, J lost 0 bases, and 15 bases lay in between. Germline assignment: CDR1 SQVTM and CDR2 ANQGSEA. CDR3 length: 14 amino acids. CDR3 sequence (DNA): TGCAGCGTGCAAAAGGGGGAGAACTCCTACGAGCAGTACTTC. Its protein product is CSVQKGENSYEQYF.

The chain employs TRBV20-1 and TRBJ2-3; TRBD2 matches 9 bases. The germline gives CDR1 DFQATT, CDR2 SNEGSKA (reference sequence). The CDR3 contains 15 residues. CDR3 residues: CISRDRGRAIDTQYF. CDR3 DNA sequence: TGCATTTCTAGAGATCGCGGGAGGGCAATAGATACGCAGTATTTT.

Turning to this clonotype: The likely explanation is a read error, given a far larger clone one base away. This sequence joins TRBV11-3 and TRBJ2-7; D tentatively fits TRBD1 or TRBD2 (6 bases each). This CDR3 has 14 amino acids. With 5 bases removed from V and 6 bases from J, the gap between germline ends came to 17 bases. Looked up from germline, CDR1 is SGHNT and CDR2 is YENEEA. CDR3 nucleotide sequence: TGTGCCAGCAGCACCAGGGGACGGAGGGGCGAGCAGTACTTC. This translates into CASSTRGRRGEQYF.

As regards this clonotype: This may come from a read error, since a much larger clone is one base off. The chain links TRBV3-1 to TRBJ2-7; D unresolved. This CDR3 spans 11 amino acids. Germline assignment: CDR1 LGHDT and CDR2 YNNKEL (reference sequence). The DNA of the CDR3 is TGTGCCAGCATCCAAGTAAACGAGCAGTACTTC. Its protein product is CASIQVNEQYF.

Ten or more counts support this clonotype. J is TRBJ1-3 and V is TRBV19, with TRBD1 matching over 8 bases. Germline trimming cut 4 bases from V and 3 bases from J; bases unmatched to any gene: 17. Germline V gene lookup returns CDR1 LNHDA and CDR2 SQIVND (reference sequence). The CDR3 has 19 residues. The CDR3 region is CASSTSSLSGQGIGNTIYF. The CDR3 coding sequence is TGTGCCAGTAGTACCTCGTCTCTATCCGGACAGGGAATTGGAAACACCATATATTTT.

This clonotype was observed at least ten times. The junction departs from germline at one end; a sequencing error may be responsible. The genes are TRBV7-8 and TRBJ1-1, with a weak D call TRBD1 (6 bases). CDR3 length: 16 residues. CDR1 SGHVS and CDR2 FQNEAQ come from the germline V gene. The chain's CDR3 is CASSLGPVRGNTEVFF. The CDR3 nucleotides read TGTGCCAGCAGCTTAGGACCGGTTAGGGGGAACACTGAAGTTTTCTTT. Complete variable domain (other parts from reference TRBV7-8 and TRBJ1-1): GAGVSQSPRYKVAKRGQDVALRCDPISGHVSLFWYQQALGQGPEFLTYFQNEAQLDKSGLPSDRFFAERPEGSVSTLKIQRTQQEDSAVYLCASSLGPVRGNTEVFFGQGTRLTVV.

Comment on this clonotype: One end of the junction does not line up with germline, which may come from a read error. The V gene is TRBV6-5, the J gene TRBJ1-1; D not certain. Germline V lookup: CDR1 MNHEY, CDR2 SVGAGI. The CDR3 contains 21 residues. This CDR3 reads CASSHSETRGSGRSLNTEAFF. The CDR3 DNA sequence: TGTGCCAGCAGTCACTCCGAAACCCGCGGATCTGGGCGATCCCTGAACACTGAAGCTTTCTTT.

This chain connects TRBV6-2 or TRBV6-3 to TRBJ2-7; tentative D call: TRBD2 (6 bases). Germline lookup yields CDR1 MNHEY and CDR2 SVGEGT. The CDR3 has 14 residues. CDR3: CGGALTSKIYEQYF. The CDR3 nucleotides are TGTGGTGGGGCCCTTACTAGCAAAATCTACGAGCAGTACTTC.

This clonotype was detected many times. This sequence joins TRBV5-4 and TRBJ2-3; D gene uncertain. The ends were cut back, 2 bases at V and 0 bases at J, with 10 bases in the middle. The CDR3 length is 15 residues. CDR1 SGHNT and CDR2 YYREEE come from the germline V gene (reference sequence). In DNA form, the CDR3 reads TGTGCCAGCAGCTTAAGCGCTTCTAGCACAGATACGCAGTATTTT. Translated: CASSLSASSTDTQYF.

The rearrangement links TRBV7-2 to TRBJ1-2; D is ambiguous. CDR1 is SGHTA and CDR2 is FQGNSA in the germline V gene. CDR3 length: 16 residues. V was shortened by 4 bases and J by 2 bases, with 17 bases between the two germline ends. This CDR3 reads CASSSLTVWANYGYTF. The CDR3 DNA reads as TGTGCCAGCAGCTCTCTCACAGTGTGGGCGAACTATGGCTACACCTTC.

The rearrangement uses TRBV20-1 and TRBJ2-7; 13 nucleotides match TRBD2. The germline gives CDR1 DFQATT, CDR2 SNEGSKA (reference sequence). The CDR3 has 15 amino acids. The J segment lost 5 bases and the V segment lost 4 bases, leaving 8 bases of the junction unmatched. The CDR3 here is CSATPGLAGVDEQYF. DNA of the CDR3: TGCAGTGCTACTCCCGGACTAGCGGGAGTGGACGAGCAGTACTTC.

Of note for this clonotype: A far larger clone is one nucleotide away, so this likely arose from a read error. V gene TRBV7-9 combines with J gene TRBJ1-2, with D maybe TRBD1 (6 bases). This CDR3 is 13 amino acids long. The germline CDR1 and CDR2 sequences are SEHNR and FQNEAQ (reference sequence). V dropped 5 bases and J dropped 3 bases, with 10 bases sitting between them. The CDR3 DNA is TGTGCCAGCAGCCCGGACAGTGACTATGGCTACACCTTC. Residues: CASSPDSDYGYTF.

The sample holds many counts of this clonotype. The genes are TRBV6-1 and TRBJ1-1; tentative D call: TRBD1 (6 bases). V was cut by 1 base and J by 3 bases, with 9 bases left in between. The CDR3 spans 14 residues. Germline V gives CDR1 MNHNS, CDR2 SASEGT. The chain's CDR3 is CASSEVGGDTEAFF. The CDR3 nucleotides are TGTGCCAGCAGTGAAGTGGGGGGCGACACTGAAGCTTTCTTT.

This clonotype appeared many times. The chain couples TRBV7-2 to TRBJ2-5, with D hard to call. CDR1 SGHTA and CDR2 FQGNSA come from the germline V gene. The CDR3 is 13 residues long. Trimming left V 2 bases short and J 2 bases short, with 6 bases between. CDR3 in amino acids: CASSLMKQETQYF. The CDR3 nucleotides read TGTGCCAGCAGCTTAATGAAGCAAGAGACCCAGTACTTC.

In the case of this clonotype: This likely reflects a read error, since a far larger clone is one base away. V and J are TRBV7-9 and TRBJ2-1; D gene uncertain. CDR3 length: 14 residues. V dropped 7 bases and J dropped 3 bases, with 13 bases sitting between them. CDR1 is SEHNR, CDR2 FQNEAQ, per germline (reference sequence). CDR3 residues: CASIADWNYNEQFF. The CDR3 DNA sequence: TGTGCCAGCATAGCTGACTGGAACTACAATGAGCAGTTCTTC. The entire variable domain, with the rest obtained from reference TRBV7-9 and TRBJ2-1, is as follows: DTGVSQNPRHKITKRGQNVTFRCDPISEHNRLYWYRQTLGQGPEFLTYFQNEAQLEKSRLLSDRFSAERPKGSFSTLEIQRTEQGDSAMYLCASIADWNYNEQFFGPGTRLTVL.

The chain recombines TRBV7-9 with TRBJ1-4, with D possibly TRBD1 on 5 matching bases. Germline V CDR1 and CDR2: SEHNR, FQNEAQ (reference sequence). The CDR3 covers 14 residues. The V end was cut by 7 bases, the J end by 5 bases, with 14 bases between. In DNA form, the CDR3 reads TGTGCCAGCACGGTGACAGTTCGCAATGAAAAACTGTTTTTT. It yields the protein CASTVTVRNEKLFF.

On this clonotype: Given a far larger clone just one base away, this is likely a sequencing read error. CDR3 protein: CASSLGQYTEAFF. CDR3 DNA sequence: TGTGCCAGCAGCTTGGGACAGTACACTGAAGCTTTCTTT. The chain has TRBV11-2 and TRBJ1-1, with TRBD1 identical over 7 bases. The V and J ends lost 3 bases and 3 bases, in that order; junction bases with no gene match: 1. Germline CDR1 and CDR2: SGHAT and FQNNGV. The CDR3 spans 13 residues.

A note on this clonotype: A much larger clone is a single base away; this may be a read error. V usage is TRBV6-8 and J usage is TRBJ2-5; D call uncertain. Germline V gene lookup returns CDR1 MNHGY and CDR2 SAAAGT. The CDR3 contains 14 residues. The CDR3 protein is CAAGWGWASENQYF. For the CDR3, the DNA is TGTGCCGCAGGATGGGGTTGGGCGTCGGAGAACCAGTACTTC.

As regards this clonotype: Compared with germline, one end of the junction differs, possibly owing to a read error. This chain links TRBV24-1 with TRBJ1-2; D not resolved. CDR3 length: 13 residues. Looked up from germline, CDR1 is KGHDR and CDR2 is SFDVKD. CDR3 residues: CATSGPTDYRYTF. CDR3 DNA: TGTGCCACCAGTGGTCCCACGGACTATCGCTACACCTTC.

The chain has TRBV7-9 and TRBJ2-7; D might be TRBD1 or TRBD2, each matching 5 bases. In germline, CDR1 is SEHNR, CDR2 FQNEAQ (reference sequence). The CDR3 consists of 14 residues. The V gene lost 8 bases and the J gene lost 5 bases, with 19 bases spanning the gap. The CDR3 reads CASLGRGRGDEQYF. CDR3 DNA sequence: TGTGCCAGCTTAGGCCGGGGACGGGGCGACGAGCAGTACTTC. The full variable domain, in which reference TRBV7-9 and TRBJ2-7 provide the parts outside the CDR3, is DTGVSQNPRHKITKRGQNVTFRCDPISEHNRLYWYRQTLGQGPEFLTYFQNEAQLEKSRLLSDRFSAERPKGSFSTLEIQRTEQGDSAMYLCASLGRGRGDEQYFGPGTRLTVT.

A word on this clonotype: This likely stems from a read error, as it lies one base from a far larger clone. V usage is TRBV6-5 and J usage is TRBJ2-7, with D possibly TRBD1 on 5 matching bases. The germline gives CDR1 MNHEY, CDR2 SVGAGI. The CDR3 covers 14 residues. The CDR3 region is CASSVFGATYERYF. The CDR3 region has the DNA TGTGCCAGCAGTGTGTTTGGGGCTACCTACGAGCGGTACTTC.

This clonotype rates as medium-sized. This chain connects TRBV12-3 or TRBV12-4 to TRBJ2-7; 10 bases fit TRBD2. The ends lost 3 bases at V and 3 bases at J; junction bases unmatched: 2. There are 14 residues in the CDR3. CDR3 bases: TGTGCCAGCAGTTTTACTAGCGGGGTCTACGAGCAGTACTTC. Translating gives CASSFTSGVYEQYF.